This TCR beta chain was recorded in a study of cytomegalovirus exposure and HLA in healthy donors. Across the study: T cells numbering around 190 million yielded more than 95 million unique TCR beta sequences in an earlier analysis.

This clone was seen a few times. The antigen remains undetermined. 60 Vbeta and 13 Jbeta primers were used in PCR. Sequencing was performed with immunoSEQ multiplex PCR; in TCRdb, only in-frame clones are kept and a portion is missing. This sample has approximately 97,000 clones, with 50% to 70% found just once. The CDR3 loop spans 13 amino acids. Trimming took 7 bases from V and 4 from J, leaving 17 bases between them. The V gene's germline CDR1 is SQVTM and CDR2 ANQGSEA. Study outcomes and limitations: In a later analysis, across HLA loci, associated TCR counts were highest for DRB1, lowest for HLA-C.

This donor had no CMV serostatus on record. This chain links TRBV29-1 with TRBJ2-7; maybe TRBD1 (5 bases). The specimen was PBMCs. This TCR was sampled from a human donor in good health. CDR3 sequence (DNA): TGCAGCGCAGTGGTAGGGGCCGGTTACGAGCAGTACTTC. This gives the protein CSAVVGAGYEQYF.